This TCR beta chain comes out of a study of early T cells in non-severe SARS-CoV-2 infection. Overall study: The input, bulk RNA from unsorted whole blood, was sequenced, and chains were unpaired.

This CDR3 spans 13 amino acids. V dropped 8 bases and J dropped 0; count of bases not matched to a gene: 5. CDR1 and CDR2 (germline): SQVTM, ANQGSEA. For this clonotype: Its antigen is currently unknown.

Individually, cDNA molecules had unique molecular identifiers attached to them. Each CDR3 protein is one row after TCRdb ran MiXCR on the 5' RACE reads. The sample includes some 49,000 distinct CDR3 sequences, approximately 10% of them seen just once. General study points: Lookups in VDJdb leaned toward anti-spike CD8 responses and missed private and CD4 specificities.

This clonotype originated in an adult who was a healthcare worker with PCR-confirmed SARS-CoV-2 infection or an uninfected control (not recorded which). This chain links TRBV29-1 with TRBJ2-3, with 7 nucleotides matching TRBD2. Sequenced input: whole blood. This CDR3 reads CSPRLASTDTQYF. The CDR3 DNA reads as TGCAGCCCAAGACTAGCTAGCACAGATACGCAGTATTTT.